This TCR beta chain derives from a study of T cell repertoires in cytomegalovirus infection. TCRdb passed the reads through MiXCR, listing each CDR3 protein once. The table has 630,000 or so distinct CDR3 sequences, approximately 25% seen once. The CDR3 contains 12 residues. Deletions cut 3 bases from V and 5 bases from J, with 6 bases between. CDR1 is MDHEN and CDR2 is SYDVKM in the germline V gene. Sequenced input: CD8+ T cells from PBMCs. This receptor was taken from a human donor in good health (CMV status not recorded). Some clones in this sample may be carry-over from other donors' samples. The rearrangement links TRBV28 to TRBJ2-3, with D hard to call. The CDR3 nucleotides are TGTGCCAGCAGTTTGACCATAGATACGCAGTATTTT. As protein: CASSLTIDTQYF.